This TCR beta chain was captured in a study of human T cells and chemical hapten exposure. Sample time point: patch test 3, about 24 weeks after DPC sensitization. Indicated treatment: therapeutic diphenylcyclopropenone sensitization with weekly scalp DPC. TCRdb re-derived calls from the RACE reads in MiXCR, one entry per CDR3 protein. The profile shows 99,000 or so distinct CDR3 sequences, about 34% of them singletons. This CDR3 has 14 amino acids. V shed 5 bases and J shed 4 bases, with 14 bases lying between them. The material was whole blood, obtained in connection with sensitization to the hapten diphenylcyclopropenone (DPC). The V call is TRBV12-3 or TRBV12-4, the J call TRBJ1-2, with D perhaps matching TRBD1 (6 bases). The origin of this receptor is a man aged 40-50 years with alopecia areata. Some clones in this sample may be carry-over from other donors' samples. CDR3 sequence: CASSRQDSGYGYTF. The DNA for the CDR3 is TGTGCCAGCAGTCGACAGGATTCTGGCTATGGCTACACCTTC.